What follows are 8 T cell receptor beta chains derived from one specimen sequenced in a study of shared clonotypes between healthy human individuals (dated by TCRdb to between 2020 and 2021). Preparation of the library involved the immunoSEQ multiplex PCR assay. The table was pulled from immuneACCESS by TCRdb, which kept in-frame rearrangements only. Such tables lose some clones; where checked, under half of the loss comes from unresolved V genes, and the rest has no known cause. In this sample the table shows some 1 million clones, 70% to 80% of which occur a single time. The ten biggest clones cover about 1.5% of the sample. The sequenced sample was memory CD4+ T cells sorted from blood. What this sample's cell subset or site label stands for: CD45RA-negative fraction. Every receptor here comes from a man aged 18 to 29 in good health.

The rearrangement joins TRBV19 to TRBJ1-1; 8 bases fit TRBD1. The CDR3 contains 14 residues. After removal of 6 bases from V and 3 bases from J, the junction contained 6 bases not matched to a gene. Germline CDR1 reads LNHDA; CDR2 reads SQIVND (reference sequence). CDR3 nucleotides: TGTGCCAGTAGCCTGGACAGGGTGGACACTGAAGCTTTCTTT. Residues: CASSLDRVDTEAFF.

This sequence joins TRBV6-5 and TRBJ2-1; D might be TRBD2 (5 bases). The germline V gene has CDR1 MNHEY and CDR2 SVGAGI. The CDR3 loop spans 14 amino acids. Trimming pared 3 bases from V and 5 bases from J, leaving 11 bases between. The CDR3 DNA sequence: TGTGCCAGCAGTTATACGGGATTGAACAATGAGCAGTTCTTC. It translates to CASSYTGLNNEQFF.

This clone has more than one count but fewer than ten. This chain connects TRBV5-6 to TRBJ1-2; D remains ambiguous. This CDR3 has 15 residues. CDR1 is SGHDT, CDR2 YYEEEE, per germline. Trimming cost V 4 bases and J 4 bases, with 17 bases left between them. DNA for the CDR3: TGTGCCAGCAGCCCGGGAAGTTCCTGGGGCTATGGCTACACCTTC. Its translation: CASSPGSSWGYGYTF.

Comments on this clone: Other DNA sequences within the sample encode an identical CDR3. DNA of the CDR3: TGTGCCAGCAGTTCTCGAGACGAGCAGTTCTTC. Translating it yields CASSSRDEQFF. The chain joins TRBV28 to TRBJ2-1; D remains ambiguous. The germline CDR1 and CDR2 sequences are MDHEN and SYDVKM. The CDR3 consists of 11 residues. Trimming pared 4 bases from V and 10 bases from J, leaving 8 bases between.

The chain has TRBV7-9 and TRBJ1-2; D perhaps matches TRBD1 (5 bases). This CDR3 has 13 amino acids. Looked up from germline, CDR1 is SEHNR and CDR2 is FQNEAQ (reference sequence). Trimming took 9 bases from V and 4 from J, leaving 15 bases between them. Here the CDR3 reads CAREPYGAYGYTF. The CDR3 DNA follows: TGTGCCAGAGAACCTTACGGGGCCTATGGCTACACCTTC.

This clone appeared many times. The same CDR3 is also encoded by other DNA sequences in this sample. The V and J genes are TRBV7-2 and TRBJ2-2, with D hard to call. Germline CDR1 reads SGHTA; CDR2 reads FQGNSA. The CDR3 spans 12 residues. Trimming removed 1 base from V and 5 bases from J, with 2 bases in between. CDR3 DNA: TGTGCCAGCAGCTTAGATACCGGGGAGCTGTTTTTT. This translates into CASSLDTGELFF.

This chain links TRBV6-1 with TRBJ1-4; D ambiguous. V was cut by 0 bases and J by 13 bases, with 12 bases left in between. Germline CDR1 is MNHNS and CDR2 is SASEGT. The CDR3 totals 13 residues. The CDR3 DNA is TGTGCCAGCAGTGAAGCGCTTATCGGAGGACTGTTTTTT. It is translated as CASSEALIGGLFF.

V gene TRBV21-1 combines with J gene TRBJ1-1; no check of the table's D call, TRBD1, against the DNA was made. TRBV21-1 is reported as a pseudogene. CDR3 size: 15 residues. CDR3 nucleotides: TGTGCCAGCAGCAAAGCACGGCAGGGGGACACTGAAGCTTTCTTT. It specifies CASSKARQGDTEAFF.